This T cell receptor (beta chain) was found in a study of blood T cell repertoires in COVID-19. Study background: Acute and convalescent COVID-19 specimens originated in the United States, Italy and Spain. The analysed material was cDNA or gDNA that came from T cells, B-cell-depleted T cells, or PBMCs.

Participants were aged roughly 18 to 95 years, lived in under 25 US areas, and enrolled virtually. Cohort assignment relied on participant-reported clinical history. This table comes from immunoSEQ multiplex PCR, and its TCRdb copy is limited to in-frame clones, with some not included. This table holds around 200,000 clones, about 85% found once. CDR1 and CDR2 from the germline V gene are MGHRA and YSYEKL. The CDR3 length is 15 residues. Trimming cost V 2 bases and J 11 bases; bases outside gene matches: 13. The chain recombines TRBV4-1 with TRBJ2-7, with 9 bases fitting TRBD1. The sequence came from a man aged 35 to 55 who had recovered from COVID-19. The sample consisted of PBMCs or T cells enriched from blood (not recorded which). CDR3 sequence reads: CASSQPGTGSAQKYF. CDR3 sequence (DNA): TGCGCCAGCAGCCAACCCGGGACAGGGTCCGCACAGAAGTACTTC.